A single sample is the source of the 11 T cell receptor beta chains below, sequenced in a study of blood T cell repertoires in COVID-19. Only in-frame clones appear in the TCRdb table, and some are missing; sequencing was by immunoSEQ multiplex PCR. The repertoire holds 95,000 to 150,000 clones, with roughly 89% as singletons. The sample comprised PBMCs or T cells enriched from blood (not recorded which). Receptor source: a woman aged 25 to 39 who had recovered from COVID-19.

This chain connects TRBV7-9 to TRBJ2-7; TRBD2 might be the D (6 bases). Germline V gene lookup returns CDR1 SEHNR and CDR2 FQNEAQ (reference sequence). The CDR3 spans 11 residues. Between the trimmed V and J ends, which lost 5 bases and 9 bases, there was a span of 11 bases. CDR3 amino acids: CASSLRDLQYF. CDR3 coding DNA: TGTGCCAGCAGCCTCCGGGACTTGCAGTACTTC.

V and J are TRBV18 and TRBJ2-1; TRBD2 aligns across 11 bases. CDR1 and CDR2 from the germline V gene are KGHSH and LQKENI. The CDR3 sequence is 16 residues long. With V trimmed by 4 bases and J by 8 bases, 10 bases remained unmatched. The CDR3 is CASSLLTSGSSDEQFF. The DNA of the CDR3 is TGTGCCAGCTCACTCCTCACTAGCGGGAGTTCTGATGAGCAGTTCTTC.

The chain links TRBV5-4 to TRBJ2-7, with 7 bases fitting TRBD1. From germline, CDR1 is SGHNT and CDR2 YYREEE (reference sequence). V trimming: 1 base; J trimming: 6 bases; junction bases outside the gene matches: 7. The CDR3 has 14 amino acids. The CDR3 DNA is TGTGCCAGCAGCTTGAAAGGGGGCCGGGGCGAGCAGTACTTC. Residues: CASSLKGGRGEQYF.

This chain uses TRBV6-5 with TRBJ1-4; D remains unclear. The germline gives CDR1 MNHEY, CDR2 SVGAGI. The CDR3 covers 14 residues. V lost 4 bases to trimming and J lost 8 bases, with 14 bases between them. CDR3 protein: CASSSPRMNEKLFF. The CDR3 DNA follows: TGTGCCAGCAGTTCCCCGCGGATGAACGAAAAACTGTTTTTT.

The chain is built from TRBV9 and TRBJ2-3; TRBD2 matches 8 bases. Germline CDR1 reads SGDLS; CDR2 reads YYNGEE. The CDR3 covers 16 residues. The V and J ends lost 4 bases and 2 bases, in that order; junction bases with no gene match: 9. For the CDR3, the DNA is TGTGCCAGCAGCCGGGGGGGGAGAACTCTCACAGATACGCAGTATTTT. Amino acids: CASSRGGRTLTDTQYF.

Only one count was recorded for this clone. The V gene is TRBV6-2 or TRBV6-3, the J gene TRBJ1-6; possible D gene TRBD1, 5 bases. The length of the CDR3 is 15 residues. CDR1 is MNHEY and CDR2 is SVGEGT in the germline V gene. Trimming stripped 4 bases from V and 6 bases from J, with 13 bases between. The CDR3 here is CASSFTVQVNSPLHF. CDR3 nucleotides: TGTGCCAGCAGTTTCACCGTACAGGTTAATTCACCCCTCCACTTT.

J is TRBJ1-1 and V is TRBV12-3 or TRBV12-4, with unresolved D. V lost 3 bases and J 10 bases, leaving 15 bases between the germline ends. CDR3 length: 13 amino acids. CDR3 in DNA: TGTGCCAGCAGTTTGGGGAGGGCGACCGTAGCTTTCTTT. Protein: CASSLGRATVAFF.

The chain employs TRBV4-2 and TRBJ1-1; no clear D gene. The CDR3 is 14 residues long. Germline CDR1 and CDR2: LGHNA and YNFKEQ. V was trimmed by 0 bases and J by 3 bases, leaving 8 bases between them. The CDR3: CASSQDTGYTEAFF. DNA of the CDR3: TGTGCCAGCAGCCAAGATACGGGGTACACTGAAGCTTTCTTT.

This clone was seen ten or more times. The CDR3 protein is CASSYPGTSGSPLYEQYF. CDR3 nucleotide sequence: TGTGCCAGCAGTTACCCGGGGACTAGCGGGAGCCCTCTCTACGAGCAGTACTTC. V gene TRBV6-2 or TRBV6-3 combines with J gene TRBJ2-7; 14 nucleotides match TRBD2. The V segment lost 2 bases and the J segment 3 bases; nucleotides outside the gene matches: 9. The length of the CDR3 is 18 residues. Germline loops: CDR1 MNHEY, CDR2 SVGEGT.

The chain joins TRBV2 to TRBJ2-5; 12 positions match TRBD2. Trimming at V came to 6 bases and at J to 6 bases, leaving 2 bases not matched to a gene. Germline V CDR1 and CDR2: SNHLY, FYNNEI. The CDR3 runs 13 residues. The CDR3 here is CASRTSGSKTQYF. CDR3 DNA sequence: TGTGCCAGCAGGACTAGCGGGAGTAAGACCCAGTACTTC.

J is TRBJ2-7 and V is TRBV5-4; the match to TRBD1 covers 7 bases. Unmatched junction bases numbered 3, after V lost 0 bases and J lost 6 bases. The CDR3 covers 13 residues. Germline CDR1 and CDR2: SGHNT and YYREEE (reference sequence). The CDR3 nucleotides are TGTGCCAGCAGCTTGGCGCCAGGGGGCGAGCAGTACTTC. Translation: CASSLAPGGEQYF.